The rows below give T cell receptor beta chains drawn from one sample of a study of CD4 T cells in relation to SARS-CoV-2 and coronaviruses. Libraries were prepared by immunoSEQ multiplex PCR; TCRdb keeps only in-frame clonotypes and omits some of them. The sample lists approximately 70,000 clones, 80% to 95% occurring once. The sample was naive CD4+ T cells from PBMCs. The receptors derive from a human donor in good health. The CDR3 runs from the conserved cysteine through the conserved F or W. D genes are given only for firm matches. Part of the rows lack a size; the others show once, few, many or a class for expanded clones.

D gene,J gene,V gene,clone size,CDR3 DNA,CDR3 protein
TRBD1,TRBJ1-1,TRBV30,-,TGTGCCTGGAGTGTGGGGGGGACAGGGACCAAAGCTTTCTTT,CAWSVGGTGTKAFF
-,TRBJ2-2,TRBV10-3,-,TGTGCCATCAAAATAAATGGCGGCGCGAACACCGGGGAGCTGTTTTTT,CAIKINGGANTGELFF
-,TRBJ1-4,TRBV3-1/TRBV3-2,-,TGTGCCAGCAGCCAAGATCAGGGCCACAGAAACAAGATGTTTTTT,CASSQDQGHRNKMFF
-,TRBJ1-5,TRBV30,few,TGTGCCTGGAGTGTTGGGGCCCTCAATCAGCCCCAGCATTTT,CAWSVGALNQPQHF
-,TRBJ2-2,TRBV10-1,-,TGCGCCAGCAGTGAGCGGGTAGCGAACACCGGGGAGCTGTTTTTT,CASSERVANTGELFF
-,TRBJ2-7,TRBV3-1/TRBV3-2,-,TGTGCCAGCAGCCAAGACGACCGGGGGCAAAGGTACTTC,CASSQDDRGQRYF
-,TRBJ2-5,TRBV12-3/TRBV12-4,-,TGTGCCAGCAGTCCCCCGAACGTTGAGACCCAGTACTTC,CASSPPNVETQYF
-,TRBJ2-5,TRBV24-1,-,TGTGCCACCAGTGATTCGTTCATAGAGACCCAGTACTTC,CATSDSFIETQYF
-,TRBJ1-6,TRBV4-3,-,TGCGCCAGCAGCCAAGATTGGAATTCACCCCTCCACTTT,CASSQDWNSPLHF
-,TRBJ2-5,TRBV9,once,TGTGCCAGCAGCCCAGGGGTAGGGGTGGAGACCCAGTACTTC,CASSPGVGVETQYF
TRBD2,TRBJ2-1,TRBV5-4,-,TGTGCCAGCAGCTTGGCTAGGGGACTAGCGGGAGGGGATGAGCAGTTCTTC,CASSLARGLAGGDEQFF
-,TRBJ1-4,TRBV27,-,TGTGCCAGCAGTCGACTTCCATACAGGGTTACTAATGAAAAACTGTTTTTT,CASSRLPYRVTNEKLFF
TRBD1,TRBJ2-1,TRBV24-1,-,TGTGCCACCAGTGAGATCCCCCGCGGGACAGGGGATAAGGATGAGCAGTTCTTC,CATSEIPRGTGDKDEQFF
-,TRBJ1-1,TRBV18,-,TGTGCCAGCTCCCGCGACGTTAGGGACACTGAAGCTTTCTTT,CASSRDVRDTEAFF
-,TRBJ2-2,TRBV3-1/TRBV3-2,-,TGTGCCAGCAGCCCTATTGTAGCCCACACCGGGGAGCTGTTTTTT,CASSPIVAHTGELFF
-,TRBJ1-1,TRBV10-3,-,TGTGCCATCAGTGAGAAGGGGCGCGGGGGTGAAGCTTTCTTT,CAISEKGRGGEAFF
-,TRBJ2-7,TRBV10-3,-,TGTGCCTCCACGGGCCGGGAGCCGGACGAGCAGTACTTC,CASTGREPDEQYF
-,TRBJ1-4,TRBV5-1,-,TGCGCCAGCGCTGGGACCGACGCAACTAATGAAAAACTGTTTTTT,CASAGTDATNEKLFF
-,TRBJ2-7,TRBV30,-,TGTGCCTGGAGTGGACAGGTCTACACCTACGAGCAGTACTTC,CAWSGQVYTYEQYF
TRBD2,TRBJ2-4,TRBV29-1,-,TGCAGCGTCCTGGGCGGGACTAGACTAGCGGGAGATTGGGGCAAAAACATTCAGTACTTC,CSVLGGTRLAGDWGKNIQYF
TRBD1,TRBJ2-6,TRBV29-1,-,TGCAGCGTTAAAGAGGCGACAGGGGACCTTCTCTCTGGGGCCAACGTCCTGACTTTC,CSVKEATGDLLSGANVLTF
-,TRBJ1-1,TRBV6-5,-,TGTGCCAGCAATCGAGGTATGAACACTGAAGCTTTCTTT,CASNRGMNTEAFF
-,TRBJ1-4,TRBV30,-,TGTGCCTGGAGTGTTACGGGGTCAGGAGCTAATGAAAAACTGTTTTTT,CAWSVTGSGANEKLFF
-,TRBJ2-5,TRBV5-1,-,TGCGCCAGCAGCGTAAGGACAGATCAAGAGACCCAGTACTTC,CASSVRTDQETQYF
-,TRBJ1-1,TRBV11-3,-,TGTGCCAGCAGCGCCACGGCCTCTGTCACTGAAGCTTTCTTT,CASSATASVTEAFF
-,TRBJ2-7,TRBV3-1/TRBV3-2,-,TGTGCCAGCAGCCAAGAAACAGGTACCATCTCCTACGAGCAGTACTTC,CASSQETGTISYEQYF
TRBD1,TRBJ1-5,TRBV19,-,TGTGCCAGTAGTGACCGGGACAGTAGCAATCAGCCCCAGCATTTT,CASSDRDSSNQPQHF
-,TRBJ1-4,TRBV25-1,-,TGTGCCAGCAGTGATTCTCCTTTTAATGAAAAACTGTTTTTT,CASSDSPFNEKLFF
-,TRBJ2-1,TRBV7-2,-,TGTGCCAGCAGGCCTCAGGGTTCAGTGGCCAATGAGCAGTTCTTC,CASRPQGSVANEQFF
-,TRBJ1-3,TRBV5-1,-,TGCGCCAGCAGCCCAACACCCACCCCGGGTGACACCATATATTTT,CASSPTPTPGDTIYF
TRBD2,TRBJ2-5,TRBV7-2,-,TGTGCCAGCAGCTTACGGGGGCGGGGGGCCAAAGAGACCCAGTACTTC,CASSLRGRGAKETQYF
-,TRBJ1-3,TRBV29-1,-,TGCAGCGTTGAGGGCAGGGGCAAGCGAAACACCATATATTTT,CSVEGRGKRNTIYF
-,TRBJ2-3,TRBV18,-,TGTGCCAGCTCAGTGGGGACGGGGACAGATACGCAGTATTTT,CASSVGTGTDTQYF
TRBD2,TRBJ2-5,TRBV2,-,TGTGCCAGCAGTGAATTGGGGGGAGGGGAGACCCAGTACTTC,CASSELGGGETQYF
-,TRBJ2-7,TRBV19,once,TGTGCCAGTAGTACACCCGGACGGGTCTACGAGCAGTACTTC,CASSTPGRVYEQYF
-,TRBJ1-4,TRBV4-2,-,TGTGCCAGCAGCCACGGGGGACGGACAACTAATGAAAAACTGTTTTTT,CASSHGGRTTNEKLFF
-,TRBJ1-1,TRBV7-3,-,TGTGCCAGCAGCTTAACGGTGCCAGGAACCAATCCGGCCACTGAAGCTTTCTTT,CASSLTVPGTNPATEAFF
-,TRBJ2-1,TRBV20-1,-,TGCAGTGCTATACGGCAGCATGAGCAGTTCTTC,CSAIRQHEQFF
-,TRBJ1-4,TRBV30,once,TGTGCCTGGACCAGACGGGGGGCGGGCAGCGGGGAAAAACTGTTTTTT,CAWTRRGAGSGEKLFF
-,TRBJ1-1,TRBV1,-,TGCACCAGCAGCCCCCGGGACAGAGGGGTCGGATGCACTGAAGCTTTCTTT,CTSSPRDRGVGCTEAFF
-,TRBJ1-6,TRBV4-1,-,TGCGCCAGCAGCCTCGTCACGGCTCCTCGAGGAATTTCACCCCTCCACTTT,CASSLVTAPRGISPLHF
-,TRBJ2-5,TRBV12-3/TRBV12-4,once,TGTGCCAGCAGCCTGACTGCCGGGGAGACCCAGTACTTC,CASSLTAGETQYF